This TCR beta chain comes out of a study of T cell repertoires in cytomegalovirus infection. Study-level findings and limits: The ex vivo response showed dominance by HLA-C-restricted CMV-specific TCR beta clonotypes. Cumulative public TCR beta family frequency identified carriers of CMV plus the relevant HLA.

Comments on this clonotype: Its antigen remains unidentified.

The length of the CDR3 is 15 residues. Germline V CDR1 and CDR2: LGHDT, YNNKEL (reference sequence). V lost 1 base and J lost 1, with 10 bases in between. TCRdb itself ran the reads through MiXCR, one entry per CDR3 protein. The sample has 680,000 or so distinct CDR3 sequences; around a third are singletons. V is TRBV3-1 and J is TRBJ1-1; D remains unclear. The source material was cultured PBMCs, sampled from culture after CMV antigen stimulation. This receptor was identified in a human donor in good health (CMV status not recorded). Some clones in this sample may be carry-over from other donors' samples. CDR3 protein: CASSQAPHGNTEAFF. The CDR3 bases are TGTGCCAGCAGCCAAGCCCCTCATGGGAACACTGAAGCTTTCTTT.